These 32 T cell receptor beta chains came from one sample sequenced in a study of technical replicates of blood from a handful of donors (dated by TCRdb to about 2017). Libraries were built with the immunoSEQ multiplex PCR assay. TCRdb stores this immuneACCESS table with in-frame sequences only. Part of the clones is absent; in the studies checked, under half of the shortfall reflects unresolved V genes, and no reason is known for the rest. The sample yields around 80,000 clones; about 92% were counted once. Of the sample, approximately 0.25% falls within the top ten clones. Sequenced input: T cells isolated from PBMCs. The receptors come from a human donor in good health.

The chain couples TRBV28 to TRBJ1-2; 7 bases align to TRBD1. Germline assignment: CDR1 MDHEN and CDR2 SYDVKM. This CDR3 region has 12 residues. The V gene end was trimmed by 6 bases and the J gene end by 6 bases; junction bases not matched to a gene: 4. This chain's CDR3 is CASSLTGNGYTF. The CDR3 region has the DNA TGTGCCAGCAGCCTGACAGGGAATGGCTACACCTTC.

The chain combines TRBV21-1 with TRBJ1-2; TRBD1 is the table's D call and was not checked against the DNA. TRBV21-1 corresponds to a pseudogene. The CDR3 is 17 amino acids. The CDR3 region has the DNA TGTGCCAGCAGAACCCCGCCAGGGGGCCAGGATAACTATGGCTACACCTTC. Its translation: CASRTPPGGQDNYGYTF.

The chain carries TRBV6-5 and TRBJ2-7, with a possible D match to TRBD1 (6 bases). The CDR3 totals 14 residues. The germline gives CDR1 MNHEY, CDR2 SVGAGI. Deletions cut 6 bases from V and 1 base from J, with 13 bases between. This CDR3 reads CASSLGRGSYEQYF. Here the CDR3 DNA reads TGTGCCAGCAGCTTGGGCAGGGGTTCCTACGAGCAGTACTTC.

The chain employs TRBV7-3 and TRBJ2-1, with TRBD1 as a possible D gene (5 bases). Trimming pared 5 bases from V and 8 bases from J, leaving 13 bases between. CDR3 length equals 13 residues. Germline CDR1 SGHTA, CDR2 FQGTGA. CDR3 amino acids: CASSPQGGDEQFF. DNA of the CDR3: TGTGCCAGCAGCCCGCAGGGTGGGGATGAGCAGTTCTTC. The full variable domain, its missing parts supplied by reference TRBV7-3 and TRBJ2-1, is GAGVSQTPSNKVTEKGKYVELRCDPISGHTALYWYRQSLGQGPEFLIYFQGTGAADDSGLPNDRFFAVRPEGSVSTLKIQRTERGDSAVYLCASSPQGGDEQFFGPGTRLTVL.

This chain uses TRBV5-4 with TRBJ2-3, with 11 bases fitting TRBD2. The CDR3 runs to 16 residues. Germline V gene sequence: CDR1 SGHNT, CDR2 YYREEE (reference sequence). The CDR3 region is CAFTGTSGSSTDTQYF. In nucleotides, the CDR3 is TGTGCTTTCACCGGGACTAGCGGATCTAGCACAGATACGCAGTATTTT.

The gene calls are TRBV2 and TRBJ1-1; D gene uncertain. In germline, CDR1 is SNHLY, CDR2 FYNNEI. The CDR3 spans 13 residues. V was shortened by 7 bases and J by 1 base, with 10 bases between the two germline ends. The CDR3 DNA reads as TGTGCCAGCATGTGGGCAGCGAACACTGAAGCTTTCTTT. Protein product: CASMWAANTEAFF.

The chain employs TRBV5-1 and TRBJ2-3, with TRBD1 identical over 8 bases. This CDR3 is 12 amino acids long. Germline values: CDR1 SGHRS, CDR2 YFSETQ. V shed 6 bases, J shed 13 bases, and the junction held 10 bases outside the gene matches. The CDR3 loop is CASKSGGDGEYF. CDR3 sequence (DNA): TGCGCCAGCAAGTCAGGGGGCGATGGGGAGTATTTT.

The chain is built from TRBV7-3 and TRBJ2-1, with D uncertain. V was cut by 4 bases and J by 8 bases, with 12 bases left in between. The germline V gene has CDR1 SGHTA and CDR2 FQGTGA. The CDR3 covers 13 residues. The CDR3 bases are TGTGCCAGCAGCTCAGGTCTCAAGGATGAGCAGTTCTTC. This gives the protein CASSSGLKDEQFF.

This clone turned up a few times. This chain joins TRBV4-2 and TRBJ2-7; 9 nucleotides agree with TRBD1. V was clipped by 3 bases and J by 4 bases; unmatched bases: 10. The CDR3 is made up of 16 amino acids. Germline values: CDR1 LGHNA, CDR2 YNFKEQ. The chain's CDR3 is CASSQIPRQGVYEQYF. The CDR3 DNA reads TGTGCCAGCAGCCAGATTCCCAGACAGGGGGTATACGAGCAGTACTTC.

CDR3 sequence (DNA): TGTGCCTTGGACATTTGGGCCACCGGGGAGCTGTTTTTT. Encoded protein: CALDIWATGELFF. The chain carries TRBV30 and TRBJ2-2; the D gene is possibly TRBD1 (5 bases). With 7 bases removed from V and 4 bases from J, the gap between germline ends came to 13 bases. Germline-derived CDR1 and CDR2 are GTSNPN and SVGIG (reference sequence). This CDR3 region has 13 residues.

The DNA for the CDR3 is TGCAGCGTTGCAGGCCGCGGGAGGACCACCGGGGAGCTGTTTTTT. Translated, it gives CSVAGRGRTTGELFF. The chain uses TRBV29-1 and TRBJ2-2, with 8 bases lining up with TRBD2. The V gene's germline CDR1 is SQVTM and CDR2 ANQGSEA. CDR3 length equals 15 residues. Trimming cost V 4 bases and J 4 bases; bases outside gene matches: 8.

In this sample, this clone turned up once. CDR3 nucleotide sequence: TGTGCCAGCAGTTACACCCCAGAAGCGGGCAATGGCTACACCTTC. It yields the protein CASSYTPEAGNGYTF. The chain uses TRBV6-5 and TRBJ1-2, with no clear D. V was clipped by 2 bases and J by 6 bases, with 16 bases between them. CDR3 length equals 15 residues. CDR1 is MNHEY and CDR2 is SVGAGI in the germline V gene.

The chain couples TRBV5-1 to TRBJ2-1; maybe TRBD2 (6 bases). This CDR3 spans 14 amino acids. The V end was cut by 4 bases, the J end by 8 bases, with 16 bases between. Per germline, CDR1 SGHRS and CDR2 YFSETQ. The CDR3: CASSPAGKGYEQFF. As DNA, the CDR3 is TGCGCCAGCAGCCCGGCGGGGAAGGGGTATGAGCAGTTCTTC.

A single count supports this clone. The chain couples TRBV6-5 to TRBJ1-1; possibly TRBD1 for D (5 bases). Trimming removed 5 bases from V and 8 bases from J, with 12 bases in between. Germline CDR1 MNHEY, CDR2 SVGAGI. The length of the CDR3 is 12 residues. The CDR3 DNA reads TGTGCCAGCAGTAAAACAGGCGAAGAAGCTTTCTTT. Translation gives CASSKTGEEAFF.

The chain carries TRBV5-1 and TRBJ2-1; 12 positions agree with TRBD2. Germline CDR1 SGHRS, CDR2 YFSETQ. The CDR3 is 15 amino acids. V lost 5 bases to trimming and J lost 4 bases; unmatched junction nucleotides: 4. The CDR3 DNA follows: TGCGCCAGCAGGGCTAGCGGGAGGGGTTACAATGAGCAGTTCTTC. This translates into CASRASGRGYNEQFF.

The V gene is TRBV5-1, the J gene TRBJ2-2, with 8 bases fitting TRBD1. Germline trimming cut 0 bases from V and 0 bases from J; bases unmatched to any gene: 1. Germline V lookup: CDR1 SGHRS, CDR2 YFSETQ. CDR3 length: 16 residues. CDR3 in amino acids: CASSLVQGANTGELFF. CDR3 in DNA: TGCGCCAGCAGCTTGGTACAGGGGGCGAACACCGGGGAGCTGTTTTTT.

V usage is TRBV7-9 and J usage is TRBJ2-7, with 7 bases fitting TRBD1. V shed 2 bases, J shed 3 bases, and the junction held 7 bases outside the gene matches. This CDR3 is built from 15 residues. Germline assignment: CDR1 SEHNR and CDR2 FQNEAQ (reference sequence). CDR3 sequence reads: CASSLRSTGNYEQYF. The CDR3 DNA reads as TGTGCCAGCAGCTTACGGTCGACAGGGAACTACGAGCAGTACTTC.

J is TRBJ1-4 and V is TRBV19; D remains ambiguous. Germline V gives CDR1 LNHDA, CDR2 SQIVND (reference sequence). The CDR3 has 15 residues. V lost 3 bases, J lost 0 bases, and 8 bases lay in between. The CDR3 sequence is CASSILGATNEKLFF. The CDR3 region has the DNA TGTGCCAGTAGTATCCTCGGTGCAACTAATGAAAAACTGTTTTTT.

The J gene is TRBJ2-1, the V gene TRBV12-2; the table's TRBD2 call for D was not verified on the DNA. TRBV12-2 is classified as a pseudogene. The CDR3 is made up of 12 amino acids. CDR3 sequence reads: CASRLNSDEQFF. The CDR3 region has the DNA TGTGCAAGTCGCTTAAATTCGGATGAGCAGTTCTTC.

V gene TRBV7-9 combines with J gene TRBJ1-5; TRBD1 might be the D (5 bases). The CDR3 consists of 13 residues. V was cut by 2 bases and J by 9 bases, with 11 bases left in between. Germline CDR1 and CDR2: SEHNR and FQNEAQ (reference sequence). In DNA, the CDR3 is TGTGCCAGCAGCTTATCCTCTCAGGGGCCCCAGCATTTT. Translation gives CASSLSSQGPQHF. The complete variable domain, with remaining parts taken from reference TRBV7-9 and TRBJ1-5, reads DTGVSQNPRHKITKRGQNVTFRCDPISEHNRLYWYRQTLGQGPEFLTYFQNEAQLEKSRLLSDRFSAERPKGSFSTLEIQRTEQGDSAMYLCASSLSSQGPQHFGDGTRLSIL.

The genes are TRBV6-5 and TRBJ1-3; 7 positions agree with TRBD1. From germline, CDR1 is MNHEY and CDR2 SVGAGI. This CDR3 comprises 14 residues. J lost 0 bases, V lost 9 bases, and 5 bases had no gene match. Here the CDR3 reads CASRDSRSGNTIYF. CDR3 DNA sequence: TGTGCCAGTCGGGACAGCCGCTCTGGAAACACCATATATTTT.

This clone was counted a single time. V is TRBV11-2 and J is TRBJ2-7, with 7 nucleotides matching TRBD1. Looked up from germline, CDR1 is SGHAT and CDR2 is FQNNGV. Germline trimming cut 1 base from V and 2 bases from J; bases unmatched to any gene: 5. The length of the CDR3 is 15 residues. The CDR3 reads CASSLVNRGPYEQYF. Here the CDR3 DNA reads TGTGCCAGCAGCTTAGTAAACAGGGGCCCCTACGAGCAGTACTTC.

V is TRBV6-5 and J is TRBJ2-2; TRBD1 matches 7 bases. The CDR3 has 15 residues. The V and J ends lost 3 bases and 5 bases, in that order; junction bases with no gene match: 6. Germline CDR1 reads MNHEY; CDR2 reads SVGAGI. This CDR3 reads CASSYSATGTGELFF. CDR3 nucleotides: TGTGCCAGCAGTTATAGCGCGACAGGGACCGGGGAGCTGTTTTTT.

The chain recombines TRBV7-9 with TRBJ1-4; 8 bases match TRBD1. In germline, CDR1 is SEHNR, CDR2 FQNEAQ (reference sequence). This CDR3 has 17 amino acids. V dropped 3 bases and J dropped 4; count of bases not matched to a gene: 10. In DNA form, the CDR3 reads TGTGCCAGCAGCTTCGCTCCAAACAGGGGGTATAATGAAAAACTGTTTTTT. Its translation is CASSFAPNRGYNEKLFF.

This clone was detected only a few times. The rearrangement links TRBV11-2 to TRBJ1-1; a possible D gene is TRBD1 (6 bases). Per the germline V gene, CDR1 is SGHAT and CDR2 is FQNNGV. With 5 bases removed from V and 3 bases from J, the gap between germline ends came to 13 bases. The CDR3 extends over 14 amino acids. CDR3 region: CASSPRGNDTEAFF. CDR3 nucleotide sequence: TGTGCCAGCAGCCCGAGGGGGAATGACACTGAAGCTTTCTTT.

This chain links TRBV29-1 with TRBJ2-7; D may be TRBD1 (7 bases). Germline assignment: CDR1 SQVTM and CDR2 ANQGSEA. There are 17 residues in the CDR3. The ends were cut back, 5 bases at V and 4 bases at J, with 27 bases in the middle. This CDR3 is CSVWMALFGQGGYEQYF. In DNA, the CDR3 is TGCAGCGTTTGGATGGCCCTCTTTGGGCAGGGGGGATACGAGCAGTACTTC.

The chain recombines TRBV18 with TRBJ2-3, with 8 bases fitting TRBD2. The CDR3 sequence is 19 residues long. J lost 6 bases, V lost 3 bases, and 20 bases had no gene match. Germline loops: CDR1 KGHSH, CDR2 LQKENI. The CDR3 DNA reads TGTGCCAGCTCACCCCCCGGTCCTGGATTAGAGCGGGAGATTGATACGCAGTATTTT. Amino acid sequence: CASSPPGPGLEREIDTQYF.

This sequence joins TRBV18 and TRBJ2-7; D call uncertain. The CDR3 consists of 18 residues. Trimming removed 1 base at V and 5 bases at J, with 24 bases between. Germline CDR1 reads KGHSH; CDR2 reads LQKENI. CDR3 loop: CASSPRPLLDTTLNEQYF. The CDR3 DNA reads TGTGCCAGCTCACCACGGCCATTGCTAGATACGACGTTGAACGAGCAGTACTTC.

V and J are TRBV27 and TRBJ2-1, with TRBD2 matching 11 bases. In germline, CDR1 is MNHEY, CDR2 SMNVEV (reference sequence). Trimming at V came to 2 bases and at J to 4 bases, leaving 10 bases not matched to a gene. The CDR3 totals 18 residues. CDR3: CASSLGGLGLAAYNEQFF. In nucleotides, the CDR3 is TGTGCCAGCAGTTTAGGGGGGTTGGGACTAGCGGCGTACAATGAGCAGTTCTTC.

The chain uses TRBV2 and TRBJ2-1; maybe TRBD1 (7 bases). Germline CDR1 reads SNHLY; CDR2 reads FYNNEI. Trimming removed 5 bases at V and 1 base at J, with 12 bases between. CDR3 size: 15 residues. The CDR3 region has the DNA TGTGCCAGCAGTCTGGAGGGACAGTCCTACAATGAGCAGTTCTTC. Residues: CASSLEGQSYNEQFF.

The rearrangement links TRBV2 to TRBJ1-5; D is unresolved. From germline, CDR1 is SNHLY and CDR2 FYNNEI. This CDR3 has 12 residues. V shed 8 bases and J shed 3 bases, with 8 bases lying between them. The CDR3 protein is CASSYSNQPQHF. The CDR3 DNA sequence: TGTGCCAGCTCCTACTCCAATCAGCCCCAGCATTTT. The whole variable domain, filled in from reference TRBV2 and TRBJ1-5, reads EPEVTQTPSHQVTQMGQEVILRCVPISNHLYFYWYRQILGQKVEFLVSFYNNEISEKSEIFDDQFSVERPDGSNFTLKIRSTKLEDSAMYFCASSYSNQPQHFGDGTRLSIL.

The genes are TRBV15 and TRBJ2-2; tentatively, D is TRBD1 (6 bases). CDR3 length equals 17 residues. The V and J ends lost 5 bases and 2 bases respectively, with 18 bases between them. Germline V gene data show CDR1 as LNHNV and CDR2 as YYDKDF (reference sequence). CDR3 amino acids: CATSRTQGGANTGELFF. The CDR3 region has the DNA TGTGCCACCAGCCGTACTCAAGGGGGTGCCAACACCGGGGAGCTGTTTTTT. Supplemented by reference TRBV15 and TRBJ2-2, the full variable domain reads DAMVIQNPRYQVTQFGKPVTLSCSQTLNHNVMYWYQQKSSQAPKLLFHYYDKDFNNEADTPDNFQSRRPNTSFCFLDIRSPGLGDTAMYLCATSRTQGGANTGELFFGEGSRLTVL.